This T cell receptor beta chain was captured by sequencing in a study of CD8+CD57+ T cells in acquired aplastic anemia (dated by TCRdb to about 2018). Study-level background: A mean of approximately 3 ug of DNA, ranging from about 0.19 to 27.4 ug, was extracted from sorted CD4+ and CD8+ cells. Mean read counts for healthy donor samples were about 9.8 million for CD4+ cells and 11.0 million for CD8+ cells. What the research found in general, with its limitations: Approximately 31 CD8+ CDR3 sequences were found in both patients and controls but appeared to be highly expressed in patients and within the immunodominant clones of the patients. CD8+ Simpson's diversity did not differ significantly between patients and healthy controls (P=0.060).

Genomic DNA served as template for TCR beta VDJ combination and CDR3 sequence profiling. TCR repertoire sequencing was run on an Illumina HiSeq 2000. The paper's processing steps were these. Repertoires were assessed using TRBV/TRBJ rearrangement plots, CDR3 size and DJ length profiles, and Simpson's diversity index. The most abundant DNA sequence in the deep sequencing data was defined as the immunodominant clone. CDR3 amino acid sequences were screened for sharing across subjects and were compared with published repertoires and the VDJdb database. TCRdb reworked the public reads: Q25 trimming with fastp, MiXCR clone assembly, productive beta chains retained. Here each entry gathers all rows of one CDR3 protein and keeps the most common genes and DNA. The V and J calls, along with clone size, are taken from TCRdb and not from the paper's own processing. Here the sample has 86,000 or so distinct CDR3 sequences; less than 60% occur a single time. Together, the top ten hold approximately 61% of the sample.

This clonotype has at least ten counts. No antigen is known for it. One base away there is no much larger clone; base qualities are not given. TCR repertoires of sorted CD4+ and CD8+ blood T cells from severe aplastic anemia patients and healthy subjects were deep-sequenced in the study. Ficoll-Paque density gradient centrifugation was used to isolate peripheral blood mononuclear cells. Before DNA was extracted, CD4+ and CD8+ T cells were sorted using either FACS or magnetic beads. The CDR1 and CDR2 encoded by the germline V gene are SGHTA and FQGNSA. The junction carries 20 bases between V and J, which are trimmed by 5 bases and 4 bases respectively. The CDR3 sequence holds 16 residues, the cysteine and phenylalanine included. The read is trimmed to its CDR3 DNA, 48 bases read in frame from base 1.

The rearrangement joined TRBV7-2 to TRBJ1-1; the D gene is perhaps TRBD1, from 6 matching bases. The sequenced sample consisted of sorted CD4+, CD8+, or CD8+CD57+ T cells (not recorded which) from PBMCs. The TCR originated in a human donor in good health, serving as a control. The CDR3 protein: CASSLPVGQPVTEAFF. The nucleotide sequence reads as follows: TGTGCCAGCAGCCTCCCCGTCGGACAGCCTGTCACTGAAGCTTTCTTT. The variable domain in full, with residues beyond the CDR3 obtained from the reference TRBV7-2 and TRBJ1-1 genes, is GAGVSQSPSNKVTEKGKDVELRCDPISGHTALYWYRQSLGQGLEFLIYFQGNSAPDKSGLPSDRFSAERTGGSVSTLTIQRTQQEDSAVYLCASSLPVGQPVTEAFFGQGTRLTVV.